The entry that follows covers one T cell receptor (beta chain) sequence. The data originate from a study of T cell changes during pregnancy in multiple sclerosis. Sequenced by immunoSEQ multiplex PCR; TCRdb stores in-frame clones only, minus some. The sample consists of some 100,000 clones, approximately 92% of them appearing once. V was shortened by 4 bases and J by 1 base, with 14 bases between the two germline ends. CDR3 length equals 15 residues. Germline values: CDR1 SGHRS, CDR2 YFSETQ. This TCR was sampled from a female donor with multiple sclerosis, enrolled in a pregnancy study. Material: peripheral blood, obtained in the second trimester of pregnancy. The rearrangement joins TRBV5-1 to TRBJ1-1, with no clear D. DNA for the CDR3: TGCGCCAGCAGCCCAGAGCGGACGGGGAACACTGAAGCTTTCTTT. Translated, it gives CASSPERTGNTEAFF.